This T cell receptor (beta chain) was retrieved from a study of patients and donors after allogeneic stem cell transplantation. TCRdb ran MiXCR on the RT-PCR reads and lists one entry per CDR3 protein. The data contain about 210,000 distinct CDR3 sequences, around two fifths of them singletons. The CDR3 length is 13 residues. J gave up 8 bases and V 1 base, and 2 bases lay outside the gene matches. The germline V gene has CDR1 KGHSH and CDR2 LQKENI. This TCR was recovered from a human donor who was either an allogeneic HSCT recipient or a stem cell or donor lymphocyte infusion donor (not recorded which). It is not recorded whose cells these are; they may come from a transplant donor. The chain has TRBV18 and TRBJ1-2, with 9 bases aligning to TRBD1. Sequenced material: blood, either unsorted or a sorted T cell fraction (not recorded which). In DNA, the CDR3 is TGTGCCAGCTCACCACAAGGGACAGGGGGCTACACCTTC. This encodes CASSPQGTGGYTF.